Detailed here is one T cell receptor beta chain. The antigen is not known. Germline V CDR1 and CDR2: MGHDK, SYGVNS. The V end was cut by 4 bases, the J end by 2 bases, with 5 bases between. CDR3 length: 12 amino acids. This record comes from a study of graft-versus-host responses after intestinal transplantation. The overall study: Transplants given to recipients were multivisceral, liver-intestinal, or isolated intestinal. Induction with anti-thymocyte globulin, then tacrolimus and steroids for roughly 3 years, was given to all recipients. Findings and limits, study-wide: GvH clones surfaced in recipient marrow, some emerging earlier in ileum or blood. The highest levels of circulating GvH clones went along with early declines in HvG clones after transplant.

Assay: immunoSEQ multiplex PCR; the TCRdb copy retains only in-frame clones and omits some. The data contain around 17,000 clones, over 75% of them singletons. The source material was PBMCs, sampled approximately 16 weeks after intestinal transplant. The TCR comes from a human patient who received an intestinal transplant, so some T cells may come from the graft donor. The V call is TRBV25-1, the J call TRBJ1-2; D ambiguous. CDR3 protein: CASSVGNYGYTF. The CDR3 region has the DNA TGTGCCAGCAGTGTAGGGAACTATGGCTACACCTTC.